The 15 T cell receptor beta chains below were found in one sample sequenced in a study of identical twins. TCRdb called the 5' RACE reads again in MiXCR, with one record for every CDR3 protein. The profile shows more than 1.5 million distinct CDR3 sequences, around 33% of them singletons. The specimen sequenced was cord blood. These receptors came from a newborn girl in good health.

Of note for this clonotype: A read error may be the cause here, since a much bigger clone is one base away. The chain is built from TRBV29-1 and TRBJ2-1; D not resolved. The CDR3 length is 16 residues. Germline CDR1 reads SQVTM; CDR2 reads ANQGSEA. The V and J ends lost 3 bases and 1 base respectively, with 16 bases between them. CDR3 DNA: TGCAGCGTTGATGGGCTGGGAAGATGGTCCTACAATGAGCAGTTCTTC. Translated: CSVDGLGRWSYNEQFF.

This clonotype has at least ten counts. The J gene is TRBJ2-7, the V gene TRBV9, with D possibly being TRBD2 (6 bases). Germline CDR1 and CDR2: SGDLS and YYNGEE. CDR3 size: 15 residues. V was pared by 1 base and J by 2 bases, with 13 bases between. The CDR3 DNA reads as TGTGCCAGCAGCGTACGGGACTCCCGACCCTACGAGCAGTACTTC. It encodes CASSVRDSRPYEQYF.

V usage is TRBV10-3 and J usage is TRBJ2-1; 7 positions agree with TRBD2. The CDR3 length is 21 residues. The germline gives CDR1 ENHRY, CDR2 SYGVKD. J was trimmed by 1 base and V by 11 bases; bases with no gene match: 29. DNA of the CDR3: TGTGCCTTGGGGAGTAAGGGGTCCCCATATTTGGCGGGAGAATCCTACAATGAGCAGTTCTTC. It codes for CALGSKGSPYLAGESYNEQFF.

This chain links TRBV5-1 with TRBJ1-5, with D uncertain. V was clipped by 4 bases and J by 0 bases, with 17 bases between them. Germline CDR1 and CDR2: SGHRS and YFSETQ. The CDR3 sequence is 17 residues long. CDR3 amino acids: CASSPRRSWYSNQPQHF. CDR3 bases: TGCGCCAGCAGCCCGCGACGCAGCTGGTATAGCAATCAGCCCCAGCATTTT.

The rearrangement links TRBV7-2 to TRBJ1-5, with TRBD1 as a possible D gene (6 bases). Germline V gives CDR1 SGHTA, CDR2 FQGNSA. Trimming pared 5 bases from V and 5 bases from J, leaving 19 bases between. The CDR3 is 16 residues long. CDR3 amino acids: CASSISQGGLDQPQHF. DNA for the CDR3: TGTGCCAGCAGCATTTCACAGGGTGGCCTTGATCAGCCCCAGCATTTT.

This clonotype was counted ten times or more. The chain uses TRBV6-5 and TRBJ2-1; 9 bases agree with TRBD2. This CDR3 has 17 residues. Germline CDR1 is MNHEY and CDR2 is SVGAGI. Trimming took 2 bases from V and 1 from J; bases not matched to a gene: 6. The CDR3 DNA reads as TGTGCCAGCAGTTACACTTTAGCGGGAGCTTCCTACAATGAGCAGTTCTTC. It is translated as CASSYTLAGASYNEQFF.

This clonotype was seen once. The chain recombines TRBV4-1 with TRBJ2-5; weak D call: TRBD2 (5 bases). This CDR3 has 16 amino acids. Between the trimmed V and J ends, which lost 1 base and 1 base, there was a span of 13 bases. Looked up from germline, CDR1 is MGHRA and CDR2 is YSYEKL. The CDR3: CASSQGVTSVQETQYF. The CDR3 DNA reads as TGCGCCAGCAGCCAAGGTGTAACTAGTGTCCAAGAGACCCAGTACTTC.

The sample holds one count of this clonotype. The gene calls are TRBV24-1 and TRBJ2-7; 9 bases fit TRBD2. V lost 4 bases to trimming and J lost 7 bases; unmatched junction nucleotides: 16. Germline CDR1 and CDR2: KGHDR and SFDVKD. The CDR3 consists of 17 residues. CDR3 DNA sequence: TGTGCCACCAGTGACGAAGACAGAAACGGACTAGCGAGTGAGCAGTACTTC. This encodes CATSDEDRNGLASEQYF.

The rearrangement joins TRBV20-1 to TRBJ2-1, with 16 bases matching TRBD2. V was pared by 6 bases and J by 6 bases, with 5 bases of the junction left unmatched. This CDR3 contains 15 residues. Germline CDR1 is DFQATT and CDR2 is SNEGSKA (reference sequence). CDR3 loop: CSAGTSGRALNEQFF. Here the CDR3 DNA reads TGCAGTGCCGGGACTAGCGGGAGGGCCCTCAATGAGCAGTTCTTC.

This chain joins TRBV5-1 and TRBJ2-5; 15 nucleotides agree with TRBD2. The germline CDR1 and CDR2 sequences are SGHRS and YFSETQ. The CDR3 is 16 residues long. V dropped 3 bases and J dropped 4; count of bases not matched to a gene: 4. The CDR3 sequence is CASSSGLAGGGETQYF. CDR3 sequence (DNA): TGCGCCAGCAGCTCGGGACTAGCGGGAGGAGGAGAGACCCAGTACTTC.

J is TRBJ1-3 and V is TRBV12-3 or TRBV12-4, with D maybe TRBD1 (5 bases). The CDR3 has 16 residues. V was clipped by 1 base and J by 0 bases, with 10 bases between them. The DNA of the CDR3 is TGTGCCAGCAGTTTAGAAGGGGCAAGCTCTGGAAACACCATATATTTT. Its translation is CASSLEGASSGNTIYF.

With regard to this clonotype: Sequence at one end of the junction differs from germline and may be a read error. V gene TRBV12-3 or TRBV12-4 combines with J gene TRBJ1-6; 8 positions agree with TRBD1. This CDR3 has 17 amino acids. The CDR3: CASSLEKDRAYNSPPHF. CDR3 bases: TGTGCCAGCAGTTTAGAGAAGGACAGGGCCTATAATTCACCCCCCCACTTT.

This sequence joins TRBV10-1 and TRBJ2-3; tentative D call: TRBD2 (5 bases). V was pared by 0 bases and J by 4 bases, with 11 bases between. There are 15 residues in the CDR3. Germline CDR1 reads WNHNN; CDR2 reads SYGVQD (reference sequence). The CDR3 protein is CASSESLGPADTQYF. Here the CDR3 DNA reads TGCGCCAGCAGTGAGTCACTAGGCCCGGCAGATACGCAGTATTTT.

This clonotype has only a few counts. The chain joins TRBV5-6 to TRBJ2-7, with 9 bases matching TRBD1. The junction had 5 bases not matched to a gene; V was cut back by 3 bases and J by 1 base. Germline loops: CDR1 SGHDT, CDR2 YYEEEE. The CDR3 is made up of 15 amino acids. CDR3 sequence: CASSWPGTGSYEQYF. CDR3 bases: TGTGCCAGCAGCTGGCCCGGGACAGGGTCCTACGAGCAGTACTTC.

This clonotype turned up a few times. CDR3 nucleotides: TGTGCCAGCAGCTTAAATTACCTAGCGGGGAGAGATACGCAGTATTTT. Translation: CASSLNYLAGRDTQYF. The chain recombines TRBV7-2 with TRBJ2-3; TRBD2 aligns across 9 bases. V was pared by 2 bases and J by 5 bases, with 8 bases of the junction left unmatched. The CDR3 is 16 residues long. CDR1 is SGHTA, CDR2 FQGNSA, per germline.